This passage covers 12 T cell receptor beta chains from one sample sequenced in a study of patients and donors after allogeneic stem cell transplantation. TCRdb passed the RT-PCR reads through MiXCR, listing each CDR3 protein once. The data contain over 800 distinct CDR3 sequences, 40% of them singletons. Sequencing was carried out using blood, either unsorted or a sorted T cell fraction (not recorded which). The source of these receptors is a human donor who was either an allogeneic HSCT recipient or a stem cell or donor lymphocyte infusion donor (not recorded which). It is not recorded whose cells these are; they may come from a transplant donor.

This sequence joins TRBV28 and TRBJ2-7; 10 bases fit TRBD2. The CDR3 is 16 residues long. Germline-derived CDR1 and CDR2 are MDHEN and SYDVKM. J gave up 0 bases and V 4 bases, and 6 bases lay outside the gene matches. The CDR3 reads CASSSRTSGRSYEQYF. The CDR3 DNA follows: TGTGCCAGCAGTTCTAGGACTAGCGGACGCTCCTACGAGCAGTACTTC.

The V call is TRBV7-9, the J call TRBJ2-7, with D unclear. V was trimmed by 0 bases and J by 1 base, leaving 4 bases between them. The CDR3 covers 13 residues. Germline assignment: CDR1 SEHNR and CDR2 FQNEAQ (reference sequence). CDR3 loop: CASSLASSYEQYF. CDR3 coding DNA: TGTGCCAGCAGCTTAGCCAGTTCCTACGAGCAGTACTTC.

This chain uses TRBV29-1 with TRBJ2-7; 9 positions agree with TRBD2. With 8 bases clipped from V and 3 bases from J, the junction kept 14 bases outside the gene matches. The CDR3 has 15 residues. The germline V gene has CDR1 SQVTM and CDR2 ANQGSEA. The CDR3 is CSSSRGSGSGYEQYF. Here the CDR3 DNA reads TGCAGCTCTAGCCGGGGTAGCGGGAGCGGCTACGAGCAGTACTTC.

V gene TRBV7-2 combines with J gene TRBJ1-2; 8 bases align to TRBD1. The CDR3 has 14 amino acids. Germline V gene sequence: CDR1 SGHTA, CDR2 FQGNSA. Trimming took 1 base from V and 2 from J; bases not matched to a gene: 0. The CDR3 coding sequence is TGTGCCAGCAGCTTAGGACAGGGGAACTATGGCTACACCTTC. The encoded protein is CASSLGQGNYGYTF.

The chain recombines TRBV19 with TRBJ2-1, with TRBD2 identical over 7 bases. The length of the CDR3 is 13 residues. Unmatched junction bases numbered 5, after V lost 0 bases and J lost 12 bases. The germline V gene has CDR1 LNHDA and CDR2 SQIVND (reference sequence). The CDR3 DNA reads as TGTGCCAGTAGTATAGACCCAGCGGGACTGCAGTTCTTC. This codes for CASSIDPAGLQFF.

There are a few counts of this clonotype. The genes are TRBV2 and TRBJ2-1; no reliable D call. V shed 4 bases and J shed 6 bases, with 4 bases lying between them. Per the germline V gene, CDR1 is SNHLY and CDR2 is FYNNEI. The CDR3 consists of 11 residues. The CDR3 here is CASSVRNEQFF. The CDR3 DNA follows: TGTGCCAGCAGTGTGCGCAATGAGCAGTTCTTC.

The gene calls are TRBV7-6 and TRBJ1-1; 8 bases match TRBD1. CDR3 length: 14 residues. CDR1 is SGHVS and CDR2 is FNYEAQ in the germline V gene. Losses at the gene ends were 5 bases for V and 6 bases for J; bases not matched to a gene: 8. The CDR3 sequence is CASSPRQGISEAFF. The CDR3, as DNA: TGTGCCAGCAGCCCTCGACAGGGGATCTCTGAAGCTTTCTTT.

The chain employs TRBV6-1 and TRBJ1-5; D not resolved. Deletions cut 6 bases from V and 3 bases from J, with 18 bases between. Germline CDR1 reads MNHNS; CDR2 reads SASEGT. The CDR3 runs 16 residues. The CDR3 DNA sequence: TGTGCCAGCAGGGGGAGGGAGCTAATGATCAATCAGCCCCAGCATTTT. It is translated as CASRGRELMINQPQHF.

The CDR3 is CASSLGGYNEQFF. The CDR3 coding sequence is TGTGCCAGCAGTCTCGGGGGGTACAATGAGCAGTTCTTC. The chain uses TRBV25-1 and TRBJ2-1; 7 positions match TRBD2. The CDR3 contains 13 residues. With V trimmed by 5 bases and J by 4 bases, 2 bases remained unmatched. Germline assignment: CDR1 MGHDK and CDR2 SYGVNS.

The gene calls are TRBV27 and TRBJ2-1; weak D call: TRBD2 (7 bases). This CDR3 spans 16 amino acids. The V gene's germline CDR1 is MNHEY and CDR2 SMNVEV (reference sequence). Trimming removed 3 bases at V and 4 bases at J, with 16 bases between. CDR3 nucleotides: TGTGCCAGCAGTTTCGGGGGGCTAGCGGTTTACAATGAGCAGTTCTTC. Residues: CASSFGGLAVYNEQFF.

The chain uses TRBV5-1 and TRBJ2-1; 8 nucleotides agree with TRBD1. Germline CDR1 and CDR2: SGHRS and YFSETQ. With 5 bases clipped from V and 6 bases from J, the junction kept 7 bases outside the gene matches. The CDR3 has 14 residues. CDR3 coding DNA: TGCGCCAGCAGTCGGGACAGGCAAGTCAATGAGCAGTTCTTC. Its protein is CASSRDRQVNEQFF.

CDR3 sequence reads: CASSLGTGRVEQYF. CDR3 nucleotides: TGTGCCAGCAGTTTGGGGACAGGGAGGGTCGAGCAGTACTTC. The chain couples TRBV28 to TRBJ2-7; 9 nucleotides align to TRBD1. V gave up 3 bases and J gave up 6 bases; unmatched junction bases: 6. The V gene's germline CDR1 is MDHEN and CDR2 SYDVKM. The CDR3 loop spans 14 amino acids. The full variable domain, in which reference TRBV28 and TRBJ2-7 provide the parts outside the CDR3, is DVKVTQSSRYLVKRTGEKVFLECVQDMDHENMFWYRQDPGLGLRLIYFSYDVKMKEKGDIPEGYSVSREKKERFSLILESASTNQTSMYLCASSLGTGRVEQYFGPGTRLTVT.